This T cell receptor beta chain is from a study of shared clonotypes between healthy human individuals (dated by TCRdb to about 2020). In terms of the full investigation: Three men and a couple of women, aged 18 to 49 years, made up the cohort. Per donor, three plates each were used for CD4 naive and CD4 memory, two for CD8 naive, and one for CD8 memory. To estimate repertoire size and how much clonotype sharing occurs between individuals, the study deeply sequenced the blood TCR repertoires of several healthy adults. Different laboratories and diverse techniques were used to prepare libraries and sequence TCR repertoires, to increase sequencing depth and limit assay-specific biases. Between about 0.8 and 9 billion PBMCs per donor were obtained by leukapheresis.

Using the deep immunoSEQ assay, multiplex PCR amplified TCR CDR3 regions from genomic DNA. Extracted genomic DNA from each cell subset was spread evenly across all wells of several immunoSEQ 96-well plates, with each plate serving as a replicate. For sorted subsets, 150 to 250 ng of genomic DNA, equivalent to roughly 33,000 T cell genomes, went into each replicate PCR. The purified libraries were quantified using a Qubit 3.0 fluorometer, sized with a Bioanalyzer 2100, and then quantified again using the KAPA Library Quantification kit. Each immunoSEQ 96-well plate was sequenced on its own single-read 150-cycle Illumina NextSeq 550 flow cell. The paper's data handling went like this. The immunoSEQ output contained only junctional sequences without quality scores, so filtering could not match that applied to full-length reads. To assign V/J genes and CDR3, sequences were annotated against IMGT germline references using PyIR, a Python wrapper for IgBLAST v1.9. Reads were removed for weak V/J assignments (E-value above 1e-6), missing CDR3, stop codons, out-of-frame junctions, or ambiguous translated residues. V3J clonotypes were defined as sequences sharing an identical inferred V gene, J gene, and CDR3 amino acid sequence. Percentage overlap between repertoires was calculated by dividing the number of shared unique clonotypes by the size of the smaller repertoire. Three approaches were used to assess repertoire richness: RTK rarefaction, the Chao1 estimator, and Recon v2.1 estimates of unobserved clonotypes. Generation probabilities were computed with OLGA for all TCRbeta clonotypes obtained by the gDNA method from several donors. This immuneACCESS table, as held by TCRdb, lists in-frame sequences with V and J called but not all clones. Of the missing ones, under half trace to an unresolved V gene in checked studies; the others have no known cause. D and trimming come from the DNA, and the V and J calls and clone size come from that table. This sample comprises 2 million to 2.5 million clones, less than 95% of them detected only once. 0.37% of the sample is held by the ten biggest clonotypes.

The CDR3 goes from the cysteine to the phenylalanine over 16 residues. Only CDR3 DNA remains: 48 bases, in frame from the first base. For CDR1 and CDR2, the germline V gene lists SGHTA and FQGNSA. Trimming leaves V shorter by 1 base and J shorter by 9 bases, with the junction holding 11 bases beyond the gene matches. Findings and caveats that apply to the study as a whole: Only blood was sampled, and tissue TCR repertoires likely differ from those in blood. Even with the large sequencing depth, rarefaction of the sorted-subset datasets indicated that sequencing was incomplete. The small number of donors limited the genetic and exposure-history diversity represented. Larger estimated clonotype richness was generally found for naive subsets than for memory subsets. When several donors were compared, the shared fraction of clonotypes was about 5% for naive CD4, about 4% for naive CD8, 2.3% for memory CD4, and 0.4% for memory CD8. Higher generation probabilities were observed for clonotypes shared by all four sorted-subset donors than for non-shared clonotypes. Based on pairwise subsampling, the degree of clonotype sharing among donors was expected to be affected by sequencing depth.

In the case of this clone: Its antigen remains unidentified. No quality values exist for individual bases; no much larger clone is one base distant.

Donors were healthy HIV-negative adults with no recently reported acute infections or vaccinations. Every donor was a Caucasian adult residing in Nashville, Tennessee, USA. Magnetic negative selection was used to enrich CD4+ T cells, after which naive cells were positively selected on CD45RA and the negative fraction became the memory subset. Blood was obtained by leukapheresis, after which PBMCs were separated by Ficoll-Histopaque density gradient centrifugation and cryopreserved in liquid nitrogen vapor phase. Analytical flow cytometry was used to check the purity and quantity of each magnetically sorted T cell population. Each sorted fraction had its genomic DNA isolated and then quantified by UV absorbance on a Nanodrop 2000c.

The sample was naive CD4+ T cells from PBMCs. The label giving this sample's cell subset or site can be read as: CD45RA+ positively selected. The chain is made from TRBV7-2 and TRBJ2-1; 8 middle bases align to TRBD2. The receptor's source is a man aged 18 to 35 in good health. Some clones in this sample may be carry-over from other donors' samples. The CDR3 sequence is CASSLGSGSMLGEQFF. The DNA sequence reads TGTGCCAGCAGCTTAGGCAGCGGGAGTATGTTGGGTGAGCAGTTCTTC.